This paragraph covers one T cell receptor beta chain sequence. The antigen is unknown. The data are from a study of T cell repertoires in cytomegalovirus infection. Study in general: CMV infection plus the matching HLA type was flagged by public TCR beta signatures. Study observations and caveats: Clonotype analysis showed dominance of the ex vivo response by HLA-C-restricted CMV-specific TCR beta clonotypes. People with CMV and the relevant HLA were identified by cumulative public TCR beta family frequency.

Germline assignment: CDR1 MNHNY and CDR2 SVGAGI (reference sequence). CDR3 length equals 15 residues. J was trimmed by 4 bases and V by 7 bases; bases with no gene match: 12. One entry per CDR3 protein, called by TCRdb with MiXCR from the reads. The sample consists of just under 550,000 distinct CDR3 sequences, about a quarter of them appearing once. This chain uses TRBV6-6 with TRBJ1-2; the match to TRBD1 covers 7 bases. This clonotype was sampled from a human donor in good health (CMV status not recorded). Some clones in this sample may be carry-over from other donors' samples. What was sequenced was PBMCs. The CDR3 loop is CASIGTATALYGYTF. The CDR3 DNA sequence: TGTGCCAGCATCGGGACAGCGACGGCCCTCTATGGCTACACCTTC.